These 6 T cell receptor beta chains were all obtained from the same sample, sequenced in a study of neoadjuvant anti-PD-1 for oral cavity cancer. Clones were read by immunoSEQ multiplex PCR, and TCRdb kept only the in-frame ones, dropping some. The sample shows about 14,000 clones, about two thirds of them seen only once. Source: PBMCs, taken before nivolumab (anti-PD-1) treatment. The source is a person aged 35-79 years with oral cavity squamous cell carcinoma.

This rearrangement joins TRBV6-1 to TRBJ1-2, with D perhaps TRBD1 (6 bases). Germline CDR1 reads MNHNS; CDR2 reads SASEGT. The CDR3 runs to 13 residues. V lost 2 bases, J lost 6 bases, and 10 bases lay in between. CDR3 coding DNA: TGTGCCAGCAGTGAAACGGGGGCCCATGGCTACACCTTC. Translated: CASSETGAHGYTF.

CDR3 residues: CASSPIPQGSRNSPLHF. CDR3 coding DNA: TGTGCCAGCAGTCCAATACCCCAGGGGTCGCGAAATTCACCCCTCCACTTT. J is TRBJ1-6 and V is TRBV27, with D possibly matching TRBD1 (6 bases). CDR1 and CDR2 (germline): MNHEY, SMNVEV (reference sequence). The CDR3 contains 17 residues. V was clipped by 5 bases and J by 7 bases, with 21 bases between them.

CDR3 region: CAWRTAGHYMVYNEQFF. In DNA, the CDR3 is TGTGCCTGGAGGACTGCGGGACACTATATGGTCTACAATGAGCAGTTCTTC. The chain couples TRBV30 to TRBJ2-1; tentatively, D is TRBD1 or TRBD2 (6 bases each). Trimming removed 3 bases from V and 3 bases from J, with 21 bases in between. This CDR3 is 17 amino acids long. Germline lookup yields CDR1 GTSNPN and CDR2 SVGIG (reference sequence).

This chain uses TRBV7-3 with TRBJ2-7; 7 nucleotides align to TRBD1. The CDR3 spans 14 residues. Germline CDR1 is SGHTA and CDR2 is FQGTGA. Losses at the gene ends were 5 bases for V and 6 bases for J; bases not matched to a gene: 10. This chain's CDR3 is CASSPTTGPGEQYF. The CDR3 DNA reads TGTGCCAGCAGCCCTACGACAGGGCCCGGCGAGCAGTACTTC. Drawing the rest from reference TRBV7-3 and TRBJ2-7, the complete variable domain is GAGVSQTPSNKVTEKGKYVELRCDPISGHTALYWYRQSLGQGPEFLIYFQGTGAADDSGLPNDRFFAVRPEGSVSTLKIQRTERGDSAVYLCASSPTTGPGEQYFGPGTRLTVT.

The chain carries TRBV6-9 and TRBJ2-5, with TRBD1 identical over 10 bases. Gene TRBJ2-7 matches the end of the DNA better, so the J call may be wrong. Germline V gene sequence: CDR1 MNHGY, CDR2 SVAAGI. This CDR3 has 15 amino acids. CDR3: CASSNPGTGAYEQYF. Here the CDR3 DNA reads TGTGCCAGCAGTAATCCCGGGACAGGGGCCTACGAGCAGTACTTC.

In this sample, this clone turned up once. This rearrangement joins TRBV19 to TRBJ2-7; possibly TRBD2 for D (7 bases). Trimming left V 6 bases short and J 0 bases short, with 15 bases between. Per germline, CDR1 LNHDA and CDR2 SQIVND (reference sequence). There are 15 residues in the CDR3. In nucleotides, the CDR3 is TGTGCCAGTAGGACTGCGGGGGCCTACTCCTACGAGCAGTACTTC. As protein: CASRTAGAYSYEQYF.